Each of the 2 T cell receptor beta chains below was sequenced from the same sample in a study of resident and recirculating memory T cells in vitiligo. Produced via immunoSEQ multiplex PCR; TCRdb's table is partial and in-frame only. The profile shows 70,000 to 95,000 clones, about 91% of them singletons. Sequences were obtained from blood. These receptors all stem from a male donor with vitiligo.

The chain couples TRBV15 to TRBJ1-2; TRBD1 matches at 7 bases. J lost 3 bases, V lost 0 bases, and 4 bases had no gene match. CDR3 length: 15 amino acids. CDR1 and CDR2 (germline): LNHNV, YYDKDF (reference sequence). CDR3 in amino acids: CATSRETGRYYGYTF. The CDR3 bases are TGTGCCACCAGCAGAGAGACAGGGAGGTACTATGGCTACACCTTC.

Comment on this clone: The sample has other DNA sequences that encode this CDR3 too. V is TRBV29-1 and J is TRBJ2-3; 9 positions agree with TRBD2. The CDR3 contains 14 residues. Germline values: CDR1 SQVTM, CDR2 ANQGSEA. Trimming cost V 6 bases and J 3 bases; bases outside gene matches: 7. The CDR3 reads CSVAGTSSTDTQYF. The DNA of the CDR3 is TGCAGCGTCGCCGGGACTAGCTCGACAGATACGCAGTATTTT.